This T cell receptor beta chain was captured in a study of T cells in Graves' hyperthyroidism and ophthalmopathy. Amplified regions were TCR beta CDR3 sequences from RNA transcripts. HTBI primers were used for first-round RT-PCR of the TCR CDR3. TCRdb ran MiXCR on the multiplex PCR reads and lists one entry per CDR3 protein. The repertoire consists of under 200,000 distinct CDR3 sequences, with over 7.5% occurring once and the leading ten covering around 20%. The CDR3 extends over 14 amino acids. The V end was cut by 2 bases, the J end by 0 bases, with 7 bases between. In germline, CDR1 is SNHLY, CDR2 FYNNEI. The sample holds many counts of this clonotype.

This clonotype was obtained from a woman aged 18-35 years with Graves' hyperthyroidism that later progressed to Graves' ophthalmopathy. Sequencing was carried out using blood. This chain uses TRBV2 with TRBJ1-1; D not certain. CDR3: CASSERLMNTEAFF. CDR3 DNA: TGTGCCAGCAGTGAACGACTAATGAACACTGAAGCTTTCTTT.